These 21 T cell receptor beta chains were all obtained from the same sample, sequenced in a study of blood T cell repertoires in COVID-19. Assay: immunoSEQ multiplex PCR; the TCRdb copy retains only in-frame clones and omits some. The table has a few hundred thousand clones, around 91% seen once. Sequencing was carried out using peripheral blood. Source of these receptors: a woman aged 40 to 49 with COVID-19, enrolled during active disease.

The V gene is TRBV6-2 or TRBV6-3, the J gene TRBJ2-1, with 10 bases lining up with TRBD2. V lost 6 bases, J lost 8 bases, and 16 bases stayed unmatched. The CDR3 is 17 amino acids. CDR1 MNHEY and CDR2 SVGEGT come from the germline V gene. The CDR3 spells CASSHPPTSGIFDEQFF. The CDR3 DNA reads as TGTGCCAGCAGCCACCCCCCAACTAGCGGGATATTCGATGAGCAGTTCTTC.

This chain connects TRBV28 to TRBJ2-1; tentatively, D is TRBD1 (6 bases). The CDR3 extends over 13 amino acids. With 4 bases removed from V and 4 bases from J, the gap between germline ends came to 8 bases. Germline CDR1 MDHEN, CDR2 SYDVKM. This CDR3 is CASSWTEYNEQFF. CDR3 nucleotide sequence: TGTGCCAGCAGTTGGACAGAGTACAATGAGCAGTTCTTC. The full variable domain, with the rest looked up from reference TRBV28 and TRBJ2-1, is DVKVTQSSRYLVKRTGEKVFLECVQDMDHENMFWYRQDPGLGLRLIYFSYDVKMKEKGDIPEGYSVSREKKERFSLILESASTNQTSMYLCASSWTEYNEQFFGPGTRLTVL.

This chain uses TRBV11-3 with TRBJ2-1, with TRBD1 identical over 11 bases. With 5 bases clipped from V and 4 bases from J, the junction kept 4 bases outside the gene matches. The V gene's germline CDR1 is SGHNT and CDR2 YENEEA. CDR3 length: 15 residues. CDR3 in amino acids: CASSRTGGGYNEQFF. Written as DNA, the CDR3 is TGTGCCAGCAGCCGGACAGGGGGCGGGTACAATGAGCAGTTCTTC.

DNA for the CDR3: TGTGCCAGCAGTCCCCCCCTGAAACTAGCGGGAGTTTCCAATGAGCAGTTCTTC. This codes for CASSPPLKLAGVSNEQFF. The rearrangement joins TRBV27 to TRBJ2-1; 11 bases map to TRBD2. CDR1 MNHEY and CDR2 SMNVEV come from the germline V gene (reference sequence). The CDR3 covers 18 residues. V dropped 5 bases and J dropped 6; count of bases not matched to a gene: 15.

V is TRBV27 and J is TRBJ2-3, with D unresolved. V lost 2 bases to trimming and J lost 0 bases, with 9 bases between them. Germline V lookup: CDR1 MNHEY, CDR2 SMNVEV (reference sequence). The CDR3 loop spans 15 amino acids. In nucleotides, the CDR3 is TGTGCCAGCAGTTTAGTGTTTTATAGCACAGATACGCAGTATTTT. Translating gives CASSLVFYSTDTQYF.

The rearrangement uses TRBV19 and TRBJ1-5; 7 bases fit TRBD1. Looked up from germline, CDR1 is LNHDA and CDR2 is SQIVND (reference sequence). CDR3 size: 16 residues. V lost 4 bases and J lost 4; bases outside the gene matches: 10. The chain's CDR3 is CASSTQGQIINQPQHF. The CDR3 coding sequence is TGTGCCAGTAGTACCCAGGGACAGATAATAAATCAGCCCCAGCATTTT.

The rearrangement joins TRBV28 to TRBJ1-3; D uncertain. The germline gives CDR1 MDHEN, CDR2 SYDVKM. The CDR3 has 15 amino acids. Trimming cost V 5 bases and J 0 bases, with 11 bases left between them. The CDR3 nucleotides read TGTGCCAGCAGTCCCGGACGGGACTCTGGAAACACCATATATTTT. This sequence encodes CASSPGRDSGNTIYF.

This clone was detected a few times. This chain joins TRBV10-2 and TRBJ1-1; 7 bases are a match to TRBD1. Germline trimming cut 8 bases from V and 3 bases from J; bases unmatched to any gene: 3. CDR3 length equals 12 residues. From germline, CDR1 is WSHSY and CDR2 SAAADI. For the CDR3, the DNA is TGCGCCAGCGGGACAGCCTACACTGAAGCTTTCTTT. This sequence encodes CASGTAYTEAFF.

The genes are TRBV7-8 and TRBJ2-1; a possible D gene is TRBD1 (6 bases). V was pared by 0 bases and J by 2 bases, with 8 bases between. The CDR3 sequence is 15 residues long. CDR1 is SGHVS and CDR2 is FQNEAQ in the germline V gene. The CDR3 loop is CASSLATGAYNEQFF. In nucleotides, the CDR3 is TGTGCCAGCAGCTTAGCGACAGGAGCCTACAATGAGCAGTTCTTC.

This chain joins TRBV5-1 and TRBJ2-7; no definite D call. V was clipped by 0 bases and J by 0 bases, with 13 bases between them. The CDR3 runs to 16 residues. In germline, CDR1 is SGHRS, CDR2 YFSETQ. The CDR3 sequence is CASSLEPVPISYEQYF. The CDR3 nucleotides are TGCGCCAGCAGCTTGGAACCAGTACCCATCTCCTACGAGCAGTACTTC.

V and J are TRBV9 and TRBJ2-2, with 7 nucleotides matching TRBD2. Looked up from germline, CDR1 is SGDLS and CDR2 is YYNGEE. V lost 4 bases to trimming and J lost 3 bases; unmatched junction nucleotides: 6. CDR3 size: 15 residues. CDR3 sequence reads: CASSPRTRDTGELFF. Here the CDR3 DNA reads TGTGCCAGCAGCCCCCGGACTAGAGACACCGGGGAGCTGTTTTTT.

The J gene is TRBJ1-2, the V gene TRBV3-1 (or the pseudogene TRBV3-2); D is possibly TRBD1 (6 bases). The V end was cut by 0 bases, the J end by 5 bases, with 19 bases between. The CDR3 loop spans 17 amino acids. Germline loops: CDR1 LGHDT, CDR2 YNNKEL (reference sequence). CDR3 protein: CASSQDMQSGRGYGYTF. In DNA form, the CDR3 reads TGTGCCAGCAGCCAAGATATGCAGTCGGGCAGGGGTTATGGCTACACCTTC.

The chain couples TRBV5-6 to TRBJ1-2; 7 bases are a match to TRBD1. This CDR3 region has 15 residues. The V segment lost 4 bases and the J segment 2 bases; nucleotides outside the gene matches: 8. CDR1 and CDR2 from the germline V gene are SGHDT and YYEEEE. CDR3 in DNA: TGTGCCAGCAGCCCGGGCGCAGGGGGAAACTATGGCTACACCTTC. Its protein is CASSPGAGGNYGYTF.

This chain uses TRBV29-1 with TRBJ1-5; D unclear. The CDR3 has 12 amino acids. Trimming removed 4 bases from V and 0 bases from J, with 4 bases in between. Germline CDR1 reads SQVTM; CDR2 reads ANQGSEA. CDR3 loop: CSVGASNQPQHF. The CDR3 DNA follows: TGCAGCGTTGGAGCTAGCAATCAGCCCCAGCATTTT.

CDR3 DNA: TGTGCCAGCAGTTTTTTACTGAGCTCCTATAATTCACCCCTCCACTTT. It specifies CASSFLLSSYNSPLHF. V and J are TRBV27 and TRBJ1-6, with D unresolved. Between the trimmed V and J ends, which lost 3 bases and 0 bases, there was a span of 9 bases. In germline, CDR1 is MNHEY, CDR2 SMNVEV (reference sequence). This CDR3 region has 16 residues.

CDR3 protein: CASSYLWDLKGGGYTF. CDR3 nucleotides: TGTGCCAGCAGTTACCTTTGGGATCTCAAAGGGGGTGGCTACACCTTC. V and J are TRBV28 and TRBJ1-2, with D tentatively TRBD1 (6 bases). The V gene lost 4 bases and the J gene lost 7 bases, with 22 bases spanning the gap. The V gene's germline CDR1 is MDHEN and CDR2 SYDVKM. The CDR3 is 16 amino acids.

The CDR3 region has the DNA TGTGCCAGCAACCCCCCCAGGGTGGATGGCTACACCTTC. Its protein product is CASNPPRVDGYTF. The chain is built from TRBV6-5 and TRBJ1-2, with D tentatively TRBD1 (5 bases). CDR3 length: 13 residues. Trimming took 7 bases from V and 6 from J, leaving 15 bases between them. The V gene's germline CDR1 is MNHEY and CDR2 SVGAGI.

Notes on this clone: The same CDR3 also results from other DNA sequences found in this sample. The V and J genes are TRBV30 and TRBJ1-5, with a possible D match to TRBD1 (6 bases). The CDR3 is made up of 12 amino acids. CDR1 GTSNPN and CDR2 SVGIG come from the germline V gene (reference sequence). The V gene lost 1 base and the J gene lost 6 bases, with 7 bases spanning the gap. CDR3 in DNA: TGTGCCTGGAGTGAGGGGGTTCAGCCCCAGCATTTT. Residues: CAWSEGVQPQHF. Full variable domain (rest looked up from reference TRBV30 and TRBJ1-5): SQTIHQWPATLVQPVGSPLSLECTVEGTSNPNLYWYRQAAGRGLQLLFYSVGIGQISSEVPQNLSASRPQDRQFILSSKKLLLSDSGFYLCAWSEGVQPQHFGDGTRLSIL.

For this clone: The same CDR3 also results from other DNA sequences found in this sample. The chain couples TRBV7-3 to TRBJ1-2; 8 nucleotides line up with TRBD1. The V and J ends lost 3 bases and 8 bases, in that order; junction bases with no gene match: 5. Germline lookup yields CDR1 SGHTA and CDR2 FQGTGA. CDR3 length equals 13 residues. This CDR3 is CASSLQGARGYTF. Here the CDR3 DNA reads TGTGCCAGCAGCTTGCAGGGGGCTCGCGGCTACACCTTC.

This chain links TRBV28 with TRBJ1-5; TRBD1 is a possible D gene (6 bases). The CDR3 spans 15 residues. The ends were cut back, 8 bases at V and 2 bases at J, with 16 bases in the middle. CDR1 and CDR2 from the germline V gene are MDHEN and SYDVKM. The CDR3 loop reads CASGYRVVGNQPQHF. CDR3 bases: TGTGCCAGCGGATACAGGGTGGTCGGCAATCAGCCCCAGCATTTT.

The chain recombines TRBV15 with TRBJ1-3; maybe TRBD1 (6 bases). This CDR3 is 13 amino acids long. The germline CDR1 and CDR2 sequences are LNHNV and YYDKDF (reference sequence). V was trimmed by 8 bases and J by 2 bases, leaving 10 bases between them. CDR3 in amino acids: CATANRAGNTIYF. The CDR3 nucleotides are TGTGCCACCGCGAACAGGGCTGGAAACACCATATATTTT.